By proportion, the clone carrying this TCR beta chain is medium-sized. The CDR3 has 11 residues. V was trimmed by 6 bases and J by 6 bases, leaving 9 bases between them. The germline CDR1 and CDR2 sequences are MDHEN and SYDVKM. The assay was immunoSEQ multiplex PCR, and TCRdb's table has in-frame clones only and misses some. The sample includes around 75,000 clones, around 80% of them seen just once. This specimen belongs to a study of blood T cell repertoires in COVID-19. Study background: Collection of acute and convalescent COVID-19 samples took place in the United States, Italy and Spain.

Seattle participants joined during active infection and were tracked over time. V is TRBV28 and J is TRBJ2-7; D is unresolved. What was sequenced was peripheral blood. This receptor was taken from a man aged 45-60 years with COVID-19, enrolled during active disease. The CDR3, as DNA: TGTGCCAGCAGGTGGTTGGCCGAGCAGTACTTC. It specifies CASRWLAEQYF.